Listed below are T cell receptor beta chains from one sample, sequenced in a study of blood T cell repertoires in COVID-19. Data came from immunoSEQ multiplex PCR; TCRdb stores just in-frame clones and leaves some out. The table shows around 230,000 clones, with 86% occurring only once. Sequencing was carried out using PBMCs or T cells enriched from blood (not recorded which). Receptors were obtained from a woman aged 40 to 49 with acute COVID-19. CDR3s include the opening cysteine and the closing phenylalanine or tryptophan. The D gene is left open where the match is weak. A clone size is listed for some rows: how often the clone was seen (once, few, many), or a class if it is expanded.

D | J | size | V | CDR3 | DNA
NA | TRBJ2-3 | NA | TRBV29-1 | CSVDLNSISTDTQYF | TGCAGCGTTGATTTAAATAGTATAAGCACAGATACGCAGTATTTT
TRBD1 | TRBJ1-6 | NA | TRBV9 | CASSRGTENSPLHF | TGTGCCAGCAGCCGAGGGACAGAGAATTCACCCCTCCACTTT
NA | TRBJ1-1 | few | TRBV7-8 | CASSLEWRRGEAFF | TGTGCCAGCAGCTTAGAATGGCGGAGGGGTGAAGCTTTCTTT
NA | TRBJ1-1 | NA | TRBV10-3 | CAIRDRNLNTEAFF | TGTGCCATCAGAGACAGGAATCTGAACACTGAAGCTTTCTTT
NA | TRBJ1-2 | NA | TRBV3-1/TRBV3-2 | CASSQAYYGYTF | TGTGCCAGCAGCCAGGCTTACTATGGCTACACCTTC
TRBD1 | TRBJ1-2 | once | TRBV2 | CASSRGGGYGYTF | TGTGCCAGCAGTAGAGGGGGCGGCTATGGCTACACCTTC
TRBD1 | TRBJ1-2 | NA | TRBV6-6 | CASSYSITGGNYGYTF | TGTGCCAGCAGTTACTCGATCACAGGGGGGAACTATGGCTACACCTTC
NA | TRBJ1-5 | NA | TRBV7-6 | CASSLRGSDGLQPQHF | TGTGCCAGCAGCTTACGGGGGTCCGACGGACTACAGCCCCAGCATTTT
NA | TRBJ1-3 | NA | TRBV3-1/TRBV3-2 | CASSPRGSGNTIYF | TGTGCCAGCAGCCCGCGGGGCTCTGGAAACACCATATATTTT
NA | TRBJ1-1 | NA | TRBV19 | CASSWRRGTEAFF | TGTGCCAGTAGCTGGAGGAGGGGTACTGAAGCTTTCTTT
NA | TRBJ1-1 | once | TRBV2 | CASSAGALMNTEAFF | TGTGCCAGCAGTGCGGGAGCGCTCATGAACACTGAAGCTTTCTTT
NA | TRBJ2-5 | NA | TRBV7-8 | CASSSSEQGWETQYF | TGTGCCAGCAGCTCCTCAGAACAGGGTTGGGAGACCCAGTACTTC
NA | TRBJ2-7 | NA | TRBV7-2 | CASSLGYSLSYEQYF | TGTGCCAGCAGCTTAGGTTACAGTCTCTCCTACGAGCAGTACTTC
TRBD1 | TRBJ1-2 | NA | TRBV27 | CASSLKPPGGYYGYTF | TGTGCCAGCAGTTTAAAACCCCCAGGGGGCTACTATGGCTACACCTTC
TRBD1 | TRBJ1-1 | NA | TRBV5-1 | CASSATGVRTEAFF | TGCGCCAGCAGCGCAACAGGGGTTCGCACTGAAGCTTTCTTT
TRBD1 | TRBJ1-1 | NA | TRBV13 | CASSITTGATEAFF | TGTGCCAGCAGCATAACTACAGGGGCCACTGAAGCTTTCTTT
NA | TRBJ1-3 | NA | TRBV7-2 | CASSLTRGNAGNTIYF | TGTGCCAGCAGCTTAACAAGGGGAAACGCTGGAAACACCATATATTTT
NA | TRBJ1-1 | NA | TRBV19 | CASSIEGVLMNTEAFF | TGTGCCAGTAGTATAGAAGGGGTACTCATGAACACTGAAGCTTTCTTT
NA | TRBJ1-2 | NA | TRBV6-2/TRBV6-3 | CASSPRGGLGYGYTF | TGTGCCAGCAGCCCACGCGGGGGCCTCGGCTATGGCTACACCTTC
NA | TRBJ2-2 | NA | TRBV18 | CASSPLTANTGELFF | TGTGCCAGCTCACCACTAACAGCCAACACCGGGGAGCTGTTTTTT
TRBD1 | TRBJ1-5 | NA | TRBV15 | CATSRDTGGRSNQPQHF | TGTGCCACCAGCAGAGACACAGGGGGCCGCAGCAATCAGCCCCAGCATTTT
NA | TRBJ2-2 | few | TRBV6-5 | CASPGTANTGELFF | TGTGCCAGCCCCGGGACTGCGAACACCGGGGAGCTGTTTTTT
NA | TRBJ2-2 | once | TRBV12-5 | CASGPEEGAGELFF | TGTGCTAGTGGTCCCGAAGAGGGGGCCGGGGAGCTGTTTTTT
NA | TRBJ2-5 | NA | TRBV5-5 | CASSLAGIETQYF | TGTGCCAGCAGCTTGGCGGGGATCGAGACCCAGTACTTC
NA | TRBJ1-1 | NA | TRBV18 | CASSLDSLTEAFF | TGTGCCAGCTCACTTGACAGTTTAACTGAAGCTTTCTTT
TRBD1 | TRBJ2-3 | NA | TRBV9 | CASSVFGGQGSDTQYF | TGTGCCAGCAGCGTATTTGGTGGACAGGGGTCAGATACGCAGTATTTT
TRBD1 | TRBJ2-7 | NA | TRBV10-3 | CAISETGTGNSYEQYF | TGTGCCATCAGTGAGACCGGGACAGGCAACTCCTACGAGCAGTACTTC
TRBD2 | TRBJ2-2 | NA | TRBV7-9 | CASSPGSGGATGELFF | TGTGCCAGCAGCCCCGGTAGCGGGGGGGCCACCGGGGAGCTGTTTTTT
NA | TRBJ1-1 | NA | TRBV15 | CATSRTLGSDRLNTEAFF | TGTGCCACCAGCAGAACCCTAGGGTCGGACAGATTGAACACTGAAGCTTTCTTT
TRBD1 | TRBJ1-1 | once | TRBV9 | CASSAIGQGEDTEAFF | TGTGCCAGCAGCGCGATAGGACAGGGGGAAGACACTGAAGCTTTCTTT
TRBD2 | TRBJ2-1 | NA | TRBV11-2 | CASSFVGGGAYNEQFF | TGTGCCAGCAGCTTTGTAGGCGGGGGGGCTTACAATGAGCAGTTCTTC
NA | TRBJ2-6 | NA | TRBV5-1 | CASSLGGHSGANVLTF | TGCGCCAGCAGCTTGGGGGGGCACTCTGGGGCCAACGTCCTGACTTTC
TRBD1 | TRBJ1-1 | NA | TRBV24-1 | CATSDDRVNTEAFF | TGTGCCACCAGTGATGACAGGGTGAACACTGAAGCTTTCTTT
NA | TRBJ1-2 | many | TRBV6-5 | CASSLANGNYGYTF | TGTGCCAGCAGTCTCGCCAACGGGAACTATGGCTACACCTTC
TRBD1 | TRBJ1-6 | NA | TRBV4-1 | CASRNRDRGASYNSPLHF | TGCGCCAGCAGAAACCGGGACAGGGGGGCCTCCTATAATTCACCCCTCCACTTT
TRBD1 | TRBJ1-1 | few | TRBV19 | CASSISGQGSAEAFF | TGTGCCAGTAGTATCTCAGGACAGGGTAGCGCTGAAGCTTTCTTT
NA | TRBJ1-6 | NA | TRBV3-1/TRBV3-2 | CASSQTVTGSSYNSPLHF | TGTGCCAGCAGCCAGACCGTAACAGGGAGCTCCTATAATTCACCCCTCCACTTT
NA | TRBJ1-1 | NA | TRBV30 | CAWSVGAWGPRAFF | TGTGCCTGGAGTGTAGGAGCGTGGGGCCCTCGGGCTTTCTTT
NA | TRBJ2-3 | NA | TRBV4-3 | CASSSGRRDTQYF | TGCGCCAGCAGCTCCGGCCGGAGGGATACGCAGTATTTT
NA | TRBJ1-2 | NA | TRBV25-1 | CASSEFGTDAMGYTF | TGTGCCAGCAGTGAATTTGGTACAGACGCTATGGGCTACACCTTC
NA | TRBJ1-6 | NA | TRBV13 | CASSDNYRARNSPLHF | TGTGCCAGCAGCGACAATTACAGGGCCCGTAATTCACCCCTCCACTTT
NA | TRBJ1-1 | NA | TRBV5-1 | CASATELNTEAFF | TGCGCCAGCGCGACAGAGCTGAACACTGAAGCTTTCTTT
TRBD1 | TRBJ1-2 | NA | TRBV5-5 | CASSLGTGINYGYTF | TGTGCCAGCAGCTTGGGGACAGGTATTAACTATGGCTACACCTTC
NA | TRBJ2-3 | once | TRBV12-5 | CASGSGLQEGDTQYF | TGTGCTAGTGGTTCGGGACTTCAAGAGGGAGATACGCAGTATTTT
NA | TRBJ1-1 | NA | TRBV5-1 | CASSLTPNTEAFF | TGCGCCAGCAGCCTTACACCGAACACTGAAGCTTTCTTT
TRBD2 | TRBJ2-3 | NA | TRBV2 | CASRGTSVKTSTDTQYF | TGTGCCAGCAGGGGGACTAGCGTAAAAACTAGCACAGATACGCAGTATTTT
NA | TRBJ2-7 | NA | TRBV27 | CASMKQGLIYEQYF | TGTGCCAGCATGAAGCAGGGATTAATCTACGAGCAGTACTTC
TRBD2 | TRBJ2-1 | NA | TRBV5-1 | CASSLNSGGVNEQFF | TGCGCCAGCAGCTTGAACAGCGGGGGGGTGAATGAGCAGTTCTTC
TRBD2 | TRBJ2-7 | NA | TRBV7-3 | CASSLKGTSGGQYYEQYF | TGTGCCAGCAGCTTAAAGGGGACTAGCGGGGGGCAATACTACGAGCAGTACTTC
NA | TRBJ2-1 | NA | TRBV4-2 | CASSQGFSLSSYNEQFF | TGTGCCAGCAGCCAAGGATTTAGCCTCAGCTCCTACAATGAGCAGTTCTTC
TRBD2 | TRBJ2-5 | once | TRBV5-1 | CASSLQAGDQETQYF | TGCGCCAGCAGCTTGCAAGCGGGGGACCAAGAGACCCAGTACTTC